The 2 T cell receptor beta chains reported below all come from one sample, sequenced in a study of blood T cell repertoires in COVID-19. Produced via immunoSEQ multiplex PCR; TCRdb's table is partial and in-frame only. Among under 250,000 clones listed, around 82% were seen once. What was sequenced was peripheral blood. These receptors originate from a woman in her forties or fifties with acute or convalescent COVID-19.

The J gene is TRBJ1-2, the V gene TRBV5-1, with 9 bases identical to TRBD1. This CDR3 has 14 amino acids. Germline trimming cut 2 bases from V and 5 bases from J; bases unmatched to any gene: 4. Germline lookup yields CDR1 SGHRS and CDR2 YFSETQ. Here the CDR3 reads CASSLLGTGYGYTF. CDR3 nucleotide sequence: TGCGCCAGCAGCTTACTAGGGACAGGGTATGGCTACACCTTC.

The chain is built from TRBV11-3 and TRBJ2-1; D is unresolved. Germline V gene lookup returns CDR1 SGHNT and CDR2 YENEEA. The CDR3 is 13 amino acids. V gave up 3 bases and J gave up 9 bases, with 12 bases separating them. The CDR3 DNA reads as TGTGCCAGCAGCTTCGGTTATCAAACTGAGCAGTTCTTC. Protein sequence: CASSFGYQTEQFF.